This T cell receptor beta chain was identified in a study of neurological immune-mediated disorders (dated by TCRdb to about 2019). Regarding the complete study: Among the approximately 34 multiple sclerosis patients, relapsing-remitting MS accounted for about 31 and secondary progressive MS accounted for 3. The study compared peripheral blood TCR-beta repertoires of HTLV-I-associated myelopathy (HAM/TSP) patients, multiple sclerosis patients and healthy controls using UMI-based sequencing. Alongside PBMC samples, the set of more than 85 TCR-beta libraries contained longitudinal samples, technical triplicates, and paired CD4+ and CD8+ T-cell subsets that had been sorted. Of the approximately 68 subjects in the cohort, about 14 were HAM/TSP patients, about 34 were multiple sclerosis patients, and 20 were healthy controls.

cDNA was synthesized by template-switch 5'RACE using a primer with a 10-nucleotide random unique molecular identifier that tagged each TCR transcript. Each sequencing run produced over 160 million TCR-beta sequences covering 15-18 subjects. The RNeasy kit was used to extract total RNA. The KAPA Real-time Library Amplification kit was used to amplify TCR-beta VDJ regions with primers targeting the TCR constant region and the 5'RACE anchor. Sample indexes and Illumina adaptors were added in a first PCR, and a second PCR then increased library yield. After Ampure bead purification, the roughly 650 bp TCR product was size-selected on a 2% E-gel SizeSelection system. Before pooling, library quality was assessed on a Bioanalyzer, concentration was determined with Qubit, and library quantification was performed with the Kapa Library Quantification kit. Libraries were sequenced paired-end 2 x 150 bp on an Illumina HiSeq 2500. To increase sequence diversity, roughly 25-31% phiX was spiked into each library pool. Per the authors' processing: Quality-filtered reads were processed with the UMI-based MiGEC pipeline, which removed over 75% of raw TCR sequences during error correction. IMGT germline references were used for aligning VDJ genes, and each clonotype was defined as a unique CDR3 amino acid sequence together with its V-J genes. VDJtools evaluated clonal expansion, Shannon diversity and CDR3 relatedness (CalcPairwiseDistances, ClusterSamples); CLCbio workbench built phylogenetic trees. A clone was classed as expanded if it had 8 or more unique UMIs, a cutoff based on coefficient-of-variation modelling across technical triplicates. The public reads were reprocessed in TCRdb via fastp at Q25 and MiXCR, keeping in-frame beta chains. Rows merge per CDR3 protein into single entries with the most common DNA and genes. These V and J calls derive from TCRdb rather than the authors' analysis. For this sample the table gives around 130,000 distinct CDR3 sequences, of which more than 2.5% were detected only once. The top ten clones comprise around 1.2% of the sample.

Unsorted PBMC libraries were generated from 2 million PBMCs stored in RNAlater at -80 °C until RNA extraction. The multiple sclerosis patients were enrolled in a US clinical protocol that evaluated disease progression with magnetic resonance imaging. Peripheral blood was subjected to Ficoll-Hypaque density gradient centrifugation to isolate PBMCs, which were then cryopreserved in liquid nitrogen. The research as a whole found: No identical CDR3 amino acid sequences were shared among expanded clones across subjects, suggesting private TCR-beta repertoires in all groups. No clinical or MRI features were associated with the MS cluster, and the authors said that larger cohorts are needed. TCR clonal expansion was highest in HAM/TSP patients and lowest in MS patients, with MS patients falling below even healthy controls. Phylogenetic analysis grouped repertoires from 18 of 34 MS patients into a cluster of related CDR3 sequences, suggesting a possible repertoire-level signature.

The table lists this clonotype with many counts. Its cognate antigen has yet to be identified. No per-base quality is available; no much larger clone lies one base away. The V end loses 0 bases and the J end loses 2 bases, and a stretch of 7 bases separates them. From the cysteine up to the phenylalanine, the CDR3 has a length of 14 residues. The retained sequence is limited to the CDR3, 42 bases, with the frame set at the first base. Looking up the germline V gene yields CDR1 LGHNA and CDR2 YSLEER. The sequenced material came from PBMCs. The TCR was taken from a woman in her twenties or thirties with multiple sclerosis. The chain was built from TRBV4-3 and TRBJ1-2, with an unclear D gene assignment. The DNA sequence is given as TGCGCCAGCAGCCAAGATAACAGCAACTATGGCTACACCTTC. It translates to CASSQDNSNYGYTF.